The 25 T cell receptor beta chains listed next were all sequenced from one sample in a study of T cell changes during pregnancy in multiple sclerosis. TCRdb keeps only in-frame clones here, not all; method: immunoSEQ multiplex PCR. This sample has about 31,000 clones, with about 86% found just once. The sequencing here drew on CD4+ T cells from peripheral blood mononuclear cells, taken in the first trimester of pregnancy. All receptors come from a female donor in good health, enrolled as a control in a pregnancy study.

This chain connects TRBV7-6 to TRBJ1-2; no reliable D call. V lost 0 bases and J 5 bases, leaving 10 bases between the germline ends. The CDR3 has 14 residues. Germline V gene data show CDR1 as SGHVS and CDR2 as FNYEAQ. For the CDR3, the DNA is TGTGCCAGCAGCTTAGCGCATGAGGGATATGGCTACACCTTC. Translation: CASSLAHEGYGYTF.

The rearrangement links TRBV18 to TRBJ2-3; D not certain. V lost 2 bases, J lost 4 bases, and 7 bases lay in between. This CDR3 has 13 amino acids. CDR1 is KGHSH, CDR2 LQKENI, per germline. In DNA, the CDR3 is TGTGCCAGCTCACCATCCGTCCCAGATACGCAGTATTTT. Its protein is CASSPSVPDTQYF. The full variable domain, rest sourced from reference TRBV18 and TRBJ2-3, is NAGVMQNPRHLVRRRGQEARLRCSPMKGHSHVYWYRQLPEEGLKFMVYLQKENIIDESGMPKERFSAEFPKEGPSILRIQQVVRGDSAAYFCASSPSVPDTQYFGPGTRLTVL.

V usage is TRBV15 and J usage is TRBJ2-3, with D unresolved. In germline, CDR1 is LNHNV, CDR2 YYDKDF (reference sequence). V lost 5 bases to trimming and J lost 0 bases, with 18 bases between them. The CDR3 extends over 17 amino acids. CDR3 in DNA: TGTGCCACCAGCTCCTCATTGGGCGCCCTTAGCACAGATACGCAGTATTTT. Translated, it gives CATSSSLGALSTDTQYF.

The CDR3 DNA reads as TGTGCCAGCAGTTACAGGGGGAAGGACATTCAGTACTTC. Translated, it gives CASSYRGKDIQYF. This sequence joins TRBV6-5 and TRBJ2-4, with D maybe TRBD1 (6 bases). From germline, CDR1 is MNHEY and CDR2 SVGAGI. This CDR3 spans 13 amino acids. The V end lost 2 bases, the J end lost 8 bases, and 10 bases lay between the germline ends.

The genes are TRBV4-3 and TRBJ1-2, with 7 bases identical to TRBD1. V was pared by 0 bases and J by 8 bases, with 9 bases of the junction left unmatched. This CDR3 has 15 amino acids. CDR1 and CDR2 from the germline V gene are LGHNA and YSLEER. CDR3 in amino acids: CASSQDRGTGVGYTF. CDR3 DNA sequence: TGCGCCAGCAGCCAAGATAGGGGCACAGGGGTCGGCTACACCTTC.

DNA for the CDR3: TGTGCCAGCAGCATGACTAGCGGGGGGATTACCTCCTCCTACAATGAGCAGTTCTTC. Protein product: CASSMTSGGITSSYNEQFF. The gene calls are TRBV9 and TRBJ2-1; 13 bases agree with TRBD2. Germline V gene sequence: CDR1 SGDLS, CDR2 YYNGEE. This CDR3 has 19 residues. V lost 4 bases and J lost 0; bases outside the gene matches: 10.

This chain joins TRBV2 and TRBJ1-1, with D maybe TRBD1 (5 bases). Germline V gene sequence: CDR1 SNHLY, CDR2 FYNNEI. There are 13 residues in the CDR3. V was clipped by 6 bases and J by 2 bases, with 10 bases between them. The CDR3 DNA is TGTGCCAGCAGGGCCGACAGAAACACTGAAGCTTTCTTT. It encodes CASRADRNTEAFF.

The chain uses TRBV30 and TRBJ1-1; maybe TRBD1 (5 bases). V was cut by 1 base and J by 4 bases, with 16 bases left in between. The CDR3 is 15 residues long. The V gene's germline CDR1 is GTSNPN and CDR2 SVGIG (reference sequence). This CDR3 is CAWSGGQGEFTEAFF. The CDR3 DNA follows: TGTGCCTGGAGTGGTGGGCAGGGTGAATTCACTGAAGCTTTCTTT.

The V gene is TRBV12-5, the J gene TRBJ1-2; 9 nucleotides line up with TRBD1. V lost 0 bases, J lost 13 bases, and 9 bases stayed unmatched. The CDR3 is 14 amino acids. The germline CDR1 and CDR2 sequences are LGHNT and FRNRAP. The CDR3 reads CASGLVPQGAEITF. The CDR3, as DNA: TGTGCTAGTGGTTTGGTACCACAGGGGGCCGAGATCACCTTC.

The chain employs TRBV7-3 and TRBJ2-6; D possibly corresponds to TRBD2 (7 bases). V lost 1 base, J lost 0 bases, and 13 bases lay in between. Looked up from germline, CDR1 is SGHTA and CDR2 is FQGTGA. This CDR3 spans 18 amino acids. The CDR3 nucleotides are TGTGCCAGCAGCTTAAATGCGGGGGCGAGCTCTGGGGCCAACGTCCTGACTTTC. Amino acid sequence: CASSLNAGASSGANVLTF.

The chain employs TRBV9 and TRBJ2-3; 9 bases line up with TRBD2. V was clipped by 0 bases and J by 3 bases; unmatched bases: 5. The CDR3 is 16 residues long. Germline lookup yields CDR1 SGDLS and CDR2 YYNGEE. The CDR3, as DNA: TGTGCCAGCAGCGTAGACGCGGGGGGGCGGACAGATACGCAGTATTTT. It encodes CASSVDAGGRTDTQYF.

This CDR3 reads CAWSSRQPPQPQHF. The CDR3 nucleotides are TGTGCCTGGAGCTCCAGACAGCCTCCACAGCCCCAGCATTTT. J is TRBJ1-5 and V is TRBV30, with a tentative D call TRBD1 (5 bases). CDR1 GTSNPN and CDR2 SVGIG come from the germline V gene (reference sequence). The CDR3 spans 14 residues. Trimming stripped 3 bases from V and 7 bases from J, with 16 bases between.

The chain has TRBV7-9 and TRBJ1-2; D unclear. This CDR3 has 13 amino acids. Trimming shortened V by 1 base and J by 8 bases, and 11 bases separated the two germline ends. In germline, CDR1 is SEHNR, CDR2 FQNEAQ (reference sequence). CDR3 bases: TGTGCCAGCAGCTTAGGAGGGTTGAGCGGCTACACCTTC. Protein product: CASSLGGLSGYTF.

V gene TRBV19 combines with J gene TRBJ1-2; weak D call: TRBD1 (6 bases). This CDR3 contains 16 residues. Germline assignment: CDR1 LNHDA and CDR2 SQIVND (reference sequence). Deletions cut 9 bases from V and 2 bases from J, with 22 bases between. CDR3 amino acids: CASRPQGQEGNYGYTF. For the CDR3, the DNA is TGTGCCAGCCGACCTCAGGGGCAAGAAGGCAACTATGGCTACACCTTC. The full variable domain, in which reference TRBV19 and TRBJ1-2 provide the parts outside the CDR3, is DGGITQSPKYLFRKEGQNVTLSCEQNLNHDAMYWYRQDPGQGLRLIYYSQIVNDFQKGDIAEGYSVSREKKESFPLTVTSAQKNPTAFYLCASRPQGQEGNYGYTFGSGTRLTVV.

This chain connects TRBV6-1 to TRBJ2-5; perhaps TRBD1 as D (6 bases). This CDR3 has 13 residues. The V end lost 5 bases, the J end lost 1 base, and 8 bases lay between the germline ends. CDR1 is MNHNS and CDR2 is SASEGT in the germline V gene. CDR3 sequence (DNA): TGTGCCAGCAGTTGGGGGCCCCAAGAGACCCAGTACTTC. Its translation is CASSWGPQETQYF.

J is TRBJ2-3 and V is TRBV11-2; D call uncertain. Germline assignment: CDR1 SGHAT and CDR2 FQNNGV. The CDR3 spans 14 residues. The germline V and J ends were trimmed by 3 bases and 0 bases, with 7 bases remaining between them. This CDR3 reads CASSFTGSTDTQYF. The CDR3 nucleotides are TGTGCCAGCAGCTTTACCGGGAGCACAGATACGCAGTATTTT.

The chain couples TRBV9 to TRBJ2-3; 8 nucleotides align to TRBD2. This CDR3 spans 16 amino acids. V shed 0 bases, J shed 2 bases, and the junction held 5 bases outside the gene matches. Looked up from germline, CDR1 is SGDLS and CDR2 is YYNGEE. The DNA of the CDR3 is TGTGCCAGCAGCGTAGGGCTAGCGGGTACCACAGATACGCAGTATTTT. Protein sequence: CASSVGLAGTTDTQYF.

The chain couples TRBV18 to TRBJ2-7; TRBD2 matches at 11 bases. Germline-derived CDR1 and CDR2 are KGHSH and LQKENI. V trimming: 4 bases; J trimming: 4 bases; junction bases outside the gene matches: 12. CDR3 length: 17 residues. For the CDR3, the DNA is TGTGCCAGCTCACGAGAAACTAGCGGGGGAATAGGGTACGAGCAGTACTTC. It encodes CASSRETSGGIGYEQYF.

The V call is TRBV7-9, the J call TRBJ2-7; D not certain. Germline V gene lookup returns CDR1 SEHNR and CDR2 FQNEAQ (reference sequence). The CDR3 length is 11 residues. Trimming removed 4 bases from V and 3 bases from J, with 4 bases in between. The DNA of the CDR3 is TGTGCCAGCAGCTCCTACTACGAGCAGTACTTC. Translating it yields CASSSYYEQYF. Drawing the rest from reference TRBV7-9 and TRBJ2-7, the complete variable domain is DTGVSQNPRHKITKRGQNVTFRCDPISEHNRLYWYRQTLGQGPEFLTYFQNEAQLEKSRLLSDRFSAERPKGSFSTLEIQRTEQGDSAMYLCASSSYYEQYFGPGTRLTVT.

The gene calls are TRBV19 and TRBJ2-2; TRBD1 matches at 7 bases. The germline gives CDR1 LNHDA, CDR2 SQIVND (reference sequence). Trimming at V came to 7 bases and at J to 4 bases, leaving 6 bases not matched to a gene. There are 14 residues in the CDR3. Written as DNA, the CDR3 is TGTGCCAGTAACTATCCAGGGGGCACCGGGGAGCTGTTTTTT. It codes for CASNYPGGTGELFF. The complete variable domain, with remaining parts taken from reference TRBV19 and TRBJ2-2, reads DGGITQSPKYLFRKEGQNVTLSCEQNLNHDAMYWYRQDPGQGLRLIYYSQIVNDFQKGDIAEGYSVSREKKESFPLTVTSAQKNPTAFYLCASNYPGGTGELFFGEGSRLTVL.

This chain joins TRBV5-1 and TRBJ2-1, with 10 bases identical to TRBD1. The CDR3 sequence is 14 residues long. CDR1 and CDR2 (germline): SGHRS, YFSETQ. The V gene end was trimmed by 4 bases and the J gene end by 14 bases; junction bases not matched to a gene: 12. The CDR3: CASSRQYGTGEKFF. CDR3 DNA sequence: TGCGCCAGCAGCAGACAATATGGGACAGGGGAAAAGTTCTTC.

The CDR3 loop is CASSQVEGSEQFF. The CDR3 DNA is TGCGCCAGCAGCCAAGTGGAGGGCAGCGAGCAGTTCTTC. The chain recombines TRBV4-3 with TRBJ2-1, with D possibly TRBD2 on 6 matching bases. Germline CDR1 reads LGHNA; CDR2 reads YSLEER. Trimming took off 1 base at V and 10 bases at J, with 11 bases between the two ends. CDR3 length: 13 amino acids.

In its sample, this clone ranks as medium-sized. This chain joins TRBV30 and TRBJ1-3; the D is unclear. The CDR3 has 14 residues. Germline V gives CDR1 GTSNPN, CDR2 SVGIG (reference sequence). The V end was cut by 1 base, the J end by 4 bases, with 11 bases between. Here the CDR3 reads CAWSAGGLGNTIYF. The DNA for the CDR3 is TGTGCCTGGAGTGCAGGAGGCCTGGGAAACACCATATATTTT.

This chain links TRBV6-5 with TRBJ1-1, with a tentative D call TRBD1 (6 bases). Germline V CDR1 and CDR2: MNHEY, SVGAGI. The CDR3 has 13 residues. The V and J ends lost 6 bases and 8 bases respectively, with 16 bases between them. The CDR3 sequence: CASSKQGQREAFF. The CDR3 DNA reads as TGTGCCAGCAGCAAACAGGGCCAGAGGGAAGCTTTCTTT.

The rearrangement uses TRBV7-8 and TRBJ2-6; 9 bases match TRBD1. CDR3 length: 18 residues. CDR1 SGHVS and CDR2 FQNEAQ come from the germline V gene. The V segment lost 5 bases and the J segment 2 bases; nucleotides outside the gene matches: 10. The CDR3 DNA reads TGTGCCAGCAGCCGTCCGGGGACAGGGTCTCCTGGGGCCAACGTCCTGACTTTC. This encodes CASSRPGTGSPGANVLTF.